These T cell receptor beta chains were read from a single sample in a study of shared clonotypes between healthy human individuals. The assay was immunoSEQ multiplex PCR, and TCRdb's table has in-frame clones only and misses some. The profile covers some 1,400,000 clones, with roughly 96% appearing a single time and roughly 1.2% taken by the ten largest. The sequencing input was naive CD4+ T cells sorted from blood. These receptors were obtained from a man in his thirties or forties in good health. CDR3s include the opening cysteine and the closing phenylalanine or tryptophan. A D gene is named only where the DNA matches it firmly. Some rows have no size entry. The others give once, few or many, or a class for an expanded clone.

>-|TRBJ2-1|TRBV7-2|-
CASSLVWGTEQFF
TGTGCCAGCAGCTTAGTTTGGGGGACCGAGCAGTTCTTC
>TRBD1|TRBJ2-7|TRBV2|-
CASGTVLEQYF
TGTGCCAGCGGGACAGTCTTAGAGCAGTACTTC
>-|TRBJ2-6|TRBV7-8|once
CASSRPDPQSRANVLTF
TGTGCCAGCAGCCGGCCTGACCCACAAAGTCGGGCCAACGTCCTGACTTTC
>-|TRBJ2-6|TRBV7-6|many
CASSLTGGPGANVLTF
TGTGCCAGCAGCCTAACCGGGGGACCTGGGGCCAACGTCCTGACTTTC
>TRBD2|TRBJ2-3|TRBV9|-
CASSVATAGPSTDTQYF
TGTGCCAGCAGCGTAGCCACAGCGGGGCCCAGCACAGATACGCAGTATTTT
>TRBD2|TRBJ2-7|TRBV29-1|-
CSVGGTGLGEGYEQYF
TGCAGCGTTGGCGGCACAGGATTGGGGGAGGGGTACGAGCAGTACTTC
>TRBD1|TRBJ2-2|TRBV29-1|-
CSGGQGRNTGELFF
TGCAGCGGGGGACAGGGAAGGAACACCGGGGAGCTGTTTTTT
>-|TRBJ2-7|TRBV4-1|-
CASSQTRGPAYEQYF
TGCGCCAGCAGCCAAACGCGAGGGCCTGCCTACGAGCAGTACTTC
>-|TRBJ2-2|TRBV6-5|-
CASSPVSPGELFF
TGTGCCAGCAGCCCCGTTAGTCCCGGGGAGCTGTTTTTT
>-|TRBJ2-7|TRBV5-4|-
CASSPRGGRSYEQYF
TGTGCCAGCTCCCCGAGGGGGGGACGCTCCTACGAGCAGTACTTC
>TRBD1|TRBJ2-7|TRBV6-4|-
CASSPQTGGAYEQYF
TGTGCCAGCAGCCCACAGACAGGGGGCGCGTACGAGCAGTACTTC
>TRBD2|TRBJ2-3|TRBV18|-
CASSQLAGSTSTDTQYF
TGTGCCAGCTCACAACTAGCGGGGTCGACTAGCACAGATACGCAGTATTTT
>TRBD1|TRBJ2-7|TRBV7-9|-
CASSGGTGGEQYF
TGTGCCAGCAGCGGTGGGACAGGGGGTGAGCAGTACTTC
>-|TRBJ1-4|TRBV5-4|-
CASSSDSATNEKLFF
TGTGCCAGCAGCTCCGACAGTGCAACTAATGAAAAACTGTTTTTT
>TRBD2|TRBJ2-1|TRBV7-2|few
CASSPKETSGRDNEQFF
TGTGCCAGCAGCCCGAAAGAGACTAGCGGGAGAGACAATGAGCAGTTCTTC
>-|TRBJ2-1|TRBV25-1|once
CASSALNEQFF
TGTGCCAGCAGTGCATTGAATGAGCAGTTCTTC
>TRBD1|TRBJ1-5|TRBV6-1|-
CASSDHTGVNQPQHF
TGTGCCAGCAGTGACCACACAGGGGTCAATCAGCCCCAGCATTTT
>TRBD1|TRBJ2-7|TRBV15|-
CATSSPTGSYEQYF
TGTGCCACCAGCAGCCCGACAGGGTCCTACGAGCAGTACTTC
>-|TRBJ2-6|TRBV7-6|-
CASSHPYSGANVLTF
TGTGCCAGCAGCCACCCCTACTCTGGGGCCAACGTCCTGACTTTC
>-|TRBJ1-2|TRBV14|-
CASSLRAGGLGGYTF
TGTGCCAGCAGCCTGCGTGCGGGGGGCCTCGGGGGCTACACCTTC
>TRBD2|TRBJ2-5|TRBV28|-
CASSASGRVMETQYF
TGTGCCAGCTCGGCTAGCGGGAGAGTAATGGAGACCCAGTACTTC
>-|TRBJ2-2|TRBV6-1|-
CASSLIRDTGELFF
TGTGCCAGCAGTCTTATCAGAGACACCGGGGAGCTGTTTTTT
>TRBD2|TRBJ2-3|TRBV10-1|-
CASRAGVTDTQYF
TGCGCCAGCAGAGCGGGGGTCACAGATACGCAGTATTTT
>-|TRBJ2-4|TRBV6-1|-
CASTLGGTINIQYF
TGTGCCAGCACCCTAGGGGGGACTATAAACATTCAGTACTTC
>TRBD1|TRBJ2-1|TRBV7-2|once
CASSLDRQGKFF
TGTGCCAGCAGCTTAGACCGACAGGGAAAGTTCTTC
>TRBD2|TRBJ2-1|TRBV9|-
CASCAGSGSDNEQFF
TGTGCCAGCTGCGCCGGTAGCGGGTCAGACAATGAGCAGTTCTTC
>TRBD1|TRBJ1-5|TRBV19|-
CATWDRGQGQPQHF
TGTGCCACCTGGGACAGGGGGCAAGGTCAGCCCCAGCATTTT
>-|TRBJ2-7|TRBV6-1|-
CASSEGTYRYEQYF
TGTGCCAGCAGTGAAGGGACCTACCGTTACGAGCAGTACTTC
>-|TRBJ2-7|TRBV7-2|once
CASSLGGTQYF
TGTGCCAGCAGCTTAGGCGGTACACAGTACTTC
>TRBD2|TRBJ2-2|TRBV25-1|-
CASSVPSGRFGELFF
TGTGCCAGCAGTGTTCCTAGCGGGAGATTCGGGGAGCTGTTTTTT
>-|TRBJ1-1|TRBV7-8|few
CASSLVRGPTEAFF
TGTGCCAGCAGCTTAGTCCGTGGACCCACTGAAGCTTTCTTT
>-|TRBJ2-7|TRBV28|-
CASSSRTIYEQYF
TGTGCCAGCAGTTCCCGGACGATTTACGAGCAGTACTTC
>TRBD2|TRBJ2-7|TRBV5-1|-
CASSGGLATYEQYF
TGCGCCAGCAGCGGTGGACTAGCCACCTACGAGCAGTACTTC
>-|TRBJ2-1|TRBV28|-
CASSFSDRGWFTSGKASYNEQFF
TGTGCCAGCAGTTTTAGTGACAGGGGGTGGTTCACTAGCGGGAAGGCCTCCTACAATGAGCAGTTCTTC
>-|TRBJ2-7|TRBV11-2|-
CASSFPGSYEQYF
TGTGCCAGCAGCTTCCCTGGGTCCTACGAGCAGTACTTC
>TRBD1|TRBJ1-2|TRBV9|-
CASSRGPRTNYGYTF
TGTGCCTCTTCCAGGGGGCCCCGAACTAACTATGGCTACACCTTC
>-|TRBJ2-5|TRBV6-5|-
CASSYSRDPRETQYF
TGTGCCAGCAGTTACTCCCGAGACCCGAGGGAGACCCAGTACTTC
>TRBD1|TRBJ2-5|TRBV18|-
CASSPQTGLQETQYF
TGTGCCAGCTCACCGCAGACAGGGCTCCAAGAGACCCAGTACTTC
>-|TRBJ2-3|TRBV5-5|-
CASSLAQHTDTQYF
TGTGCCAGCAGCTTGGCCCAGCACACAGATACGCAGTATTTT
>-|TRBJ2-7|TRBV27|once
CASSLSPAQPGEYF
TGTGCCAGCAGTTTAAGTCCGGCCCAACCCGGGGAGTACTTC
>TRBD1|TRBJ2-1|TRBV29-1|-
CSVARDRGSNEQFF
TGCAGCGTTGCTAGGGACAGGGGCAGCAATGAGCAGTTCTTC
>-|TRBJ2-7|TRBV10-3|-
CAISVVSNYEQYF
TGTGCCATCAGTGTGGTCAGTAACTACGAGCAGTACTTC
>TRBD2|TRBJ2-2|TRBV27|-
CASSFTSGRFAGELFF
TGTGCCAGCAGTTTTACTAGCGGGAGGTTCGCCGGGGAGCTGTTTTTT